This T cell receptor beta chain came from a study of blood T cell repertoires in COVID-19. For the study at large: Collection of acute and convalescent COVID-19 samples took place in the United States, Italy and Spain. PBMCs, B-cell-depleted T cells, or T cells provided the cDNA or gDNA that made up the material.

V lost 3 bases and J lost 3, with 15 bases in between. The CDR3 runs to 15 residues. In germline, CDR1 is MNHEY, CDR2 SVGEGT. This clone occurred once. In the original processing: Nucleated cell counts were estimated from reference gene primer amplification. The assay was immunoSEQ multiplex PCR, and TCRdb's table has in-frame clones only and misses some. V and J calls and clone size are those listed in that table; D and trimming were worked out from the DNA. The table has some 170,000 clones, around 79% seen once. Sample: peripheral blood. This chain uses TRBV6-2 or TRBV6-3 with TRBJ2-7; tentative D call: TRBD2 (6 bases). The sequence was obtained from a woman between 65 and 79 years old with acute or convalescent COVID-19. This CDR3 reads CASSYLGSRIYEQYF. In DNA form, the CDR3 reads TGTGCCAGCAGTTATCTCGGGAGTAGAATCTACGAGCAGTACTTC.